This entry lists 10 T cell receptor beta chains sequenced from one sample in a study of Graves' ophthalmopathy and Graves' hyperthyroidism. RNA transcripts provided the template for amplifying TCR beta CDR3 regions. Investigators did first-round RT-PCR with HTBI primers, then second-round multiplex PCR. Each CDR3 protein gets one entry after TCRdb re-called the multiplex PCR reads with MiXCR. The sample contains some 350,000 distinct CDR3 sequences, approximately 18% of which appear only once. Input material: peripheral blood. The receptors were gathered from an adult woman with stable Graves' hyperthyroidism.

This clonotype was observed many times. The chain couples TRBV6-5 to TRBJ2-5, with 10 bases lining up with TRBD2. Per germline, CDR1 MNHEY and CDR2 SVGAGI. The CDR3 is 16 amino acids. The V segment lost 6 bases and the J segment 6 bases; nucleotides outside the gene matches: 13. CDR3 in amino acids: CASSYGVGLARKTQYF. The CDR3 DNA is TGTGCCAGCAGCTACGGCGTGGGACTAGCGAGGAAGACCCAGTACTTC.

V gene TRBV12-3 or TRBV12-4 combines with J gene TRBJ2-7, with 9 bases that match TRBD1. This CDR3 spans 16 amino acids. V shed 5 bases, J shed 1 base, and the junction held 9 bases outside the gene matches. The CDR3 region is CASSRAGTGFSYEQYF. The CDR3 DNA is TGTGCCAGCAGTCGGGCCGGGACAGGGTTTTCCTACGAGCAGTACTTC.

This clonotype appeared a few times. A much larger clone lies a single base off, so this may be a read error. V and J are TRBV28 and TRBJ2-5; the D gene is possibly TRBD2 (6 bases). CDR1 is MDHEN, CDR2 SYDVKM, per germline. This CDR3 has 13 amino acids. The CDR3 bases are TGTGCCAGCAGTTTACCGCGGGAAGAGACCAAGTACTTC. Protein sequence: CASSLPREETKYF.

This clonotype has only a few counts. The gene calls are TRBV7-2 and TRBJ1-1; no firm D call. V was cut by 2 bases and J by 5 bases, with 12 bases left in between. Germline V gene data show CDR1 as SGHTA and CDR2 as FQGNSA. This CDR3 region has 14 residues. CDR3 in amino acids: CASSLQAVGTEAFF. Written as DNA, the CDR3 is TGTGCCAGCAGCTTACAGGCGGTGGGTACTGAAGCTTTCTTT.

There are a few counts of this clonotype. The rearrangement joins TRBV14 to TRBJ1-6, with 7 bases aligning to TRBD1. The length of the CDR3 is 14 residues. Germline assignment: CDR1 SGHDN and CDR2 FVKESK. V shed 4 bases, J shed 10 bases, and the junction held 7 bases outside the gene matches. As DNA, the CDR3 is TGTGCCAGCAGCCTGACAGGGTACGGCTCACCCCTCCACTTT. Translation: CASSLTGYGSPLHF.

This clonotype was picked up many times. The chain combines TRBV6-5 with TRBJ1-5, with 8 positions matching TRBD1. In germline, CDR1 is MNHEY, CDR2 SVGAGI. This CDR3 has 14 amino acids. The ends lost 5 bases at V and 6 bases at J; junction bases unmatched: 6. The CDR3: CASSQDRVFQPQHF. The CDR3 region has the DNA TGTGCCAGCAGTCAGGACAGGGTTTTTCAGCCCCAGCATTTT.

The chain is built from TRBV19 and TRBJ2-1; 9 bases match TRBD1. Germline V gives CDR1 LNHDA, CDR2 SQIVND (reference sequence). The V and J ends lost 1 base and 5 bases, in that order; junction bases with no gene match: 3. CDR3 length: 15 amino acids. In DNA, the CDR3 is TGTGCCAGTAGTATAGGGGGGACAGGGAACAATGAGCAGTTCTTC. Protein sequence: CASSIGGTGNNEQFF. Based on the CDR3 plus reference TRBV19 and TRBJ2-1, the full variable domain is DGGITQSPKYLFRKEGQNVTLSCEQNLNHDAMYWYRQDPGQGLRLIYYSQIVNDFQKGDIAEGYSVSREKKESFPLTVTSAQKNPTAFYLCASSIGGTGNNEQFFGPGTRLTVL.

In its sample, this clonotype was seen once. The germline gene is not matched at one end of the junction; a read error may be the cause. This rearrangement joins TRBV6-1 to TRBJ2-6; TRBD2 is a possible D gene (7 bases). The CDR3 has 17 residues. Germline CDR1 MNHNS, CDR2 SASEGT. CDR3 in DNA: TGTGCCAGCAGAGGTTGGGCGGGGGCATCTGAGGCCAACGTCCTGACTTTC. Translation: CASRGWAGASEANVLTF.

This clonotype appeared many times. The chain couples TRBV27 to TRBJ2-7; 7 bases are a match to TRBD1. V shed 0 bases and J 3 bases; nucleotides not matched to a gene: 8. The CDR3 runs 16 residues. CDR1 is MNHEY and CDR2 is SMNVEV in the germline V gene (reference sequence). The CDR3 nucleotides are TGTGCCAGCAGTTTATCCGGGGACAGAATAGGCTACGAGCAGTACTTC. It specifies CASSLSGDRIGYEQYF.

As to this clonotype: This may stem from a read error, because a much larger clone lies one nucleotide away. The chain joins TRBV19 to TRBJ1-5, with TRBD1 matching over 8 bases. This CDR3 has 14 residues. Germline assignment: CDR1 LNHDA and CDR2 SQIVND (reference sequence). CDR3 amino acids: CASLHRDRNRPQHF. CDR3 coding DNA: TGTGCCAGCCTACACCGGGACAGGAATCGGCCCCAGCATTTT. Full variable domain (outside the CDR3, taken from reference TRBV19 and TRBJ1-5): DGGITQSPKYLFRKEGQNVTLSCEQNLNHDAMYWYRQDPGQGLRLIYYSQIVNDFQKGDIAEGYSVSREKKESFPLTVTSAQKNPTAFYLCASLHRDRNRPQHFGDGTRLSIL.